These T cell receptor beta chains were read from a single sample in a study of OX40 agonist ivuxolimab in advanced cancers. The protocol was immunoSEQ multiplex PCR, while the TCRdb copy is restricted to in-frame clones and leaves out a portion. This sample yields fewer than 100,000 clones, of which 86% are seen a single time; around 0.8% belongs to the top ten. This specimen consisted of CD4+ or CD8+ T cells sorted from blood, obtained in a trial of the OX40 agonist ivuxolimab. These receptors originate from an adult with an advanced solid tumor such as melanoma, head and neck, liver or kidney cancer. CDR3s include the opening cysteine and the closing phenylalanine or tryptophan. Each record gives: clone size, D gene, V gene, J gene, CDR3 DNA, CDR3 protein. The D gene is left open where the match is weak. Not all rows give a size; the values are once, few, many and, for expanded clones, a class.

.	TRBD1	TRBV7-6	TRBJ1-2	TGTGCCAGCAGACCGACAGGGACCTATGGCTACACCTTC	CASRPTGTYGYTF
.	.	TRBV4-3	TRBJ2-7	TGCGCCAGCAGCCAGGTCTACGGGGGCCTGTCCTACGAGCAGTACTTC	CASSQVYGGLSYEQYF
.	.	TRBV5-1	TRBJ2-2	TGCGCCAGCAGCTTGGACGGGAGTGGGACCGGGGAGCTGTTTTTT	CASSLDGSGTGELFF
.	TRBD2	TRBV9	TRBJ2-7	TGTGCCAGCAGCCTAGGACTAGCGGGAATAGAGAACGAGCAGTACTTC	CASSLGLAGIENEQYF
.	TRBD2	TRBV30	TRBJ2-2	TGTGCCTGGAGGGCAACTAGCGGGACCAACACCGGGGAGCTGTTTTTT	CAWRATSGTNTGELFF
.	.	TRBV9	TRBJ2-3	TGTGCCAGCAGCGTGGACCAAGGGAGCGCAGGCGATACGCAGTATTTT	CASSVDQGSAGDTQYF
.	.	TRBV19	TRBJ2-3	TGTGCCAGTAGTATACGGCAGTCTCCAGATACGCAGTATTTT	CASSIRQSPDTQYF
few	TRBD1	TRBV10-1	TRBJ2-2	TGCGCCAGCAGTGGGACAGGGGATTTGCGCGGGGAGCTGTTTTTT	CASSGTGDLRGELFF
.	.	TRBV30	TRBJ1-1	TGTGCCTGGAGTGTCCAGGCTGAAGCTTTCTTT	CAWSVQAEAFF
.	.	TRBV9	TRBJ2-3	TGTGCCAGCAGCGTACAGGCTACTAGCACAGATACGCAGTATTTT	CASSVQATSTDTQYF
.	TRBD1	TRBV28	TRBJ1-2	TGTGCCAGCAGTAAATCCGTGACAGGGGGCATCTATAGCTACACCTTC	CASSKSVTGGIYSYTF
.	.	TRBV7-6	TRBJ2-3	TGTGCCAGCAGCTCGGACAGAACAGATACGCAGTATTTT	CASSSDRTDTQYF
.	TRBD1	TRBV7-8	TRBJ1-2	TGTGCCAGTGCCGGGACAGGGTATGGCTACACCTTC	CASAGTGYGYTF
.	.	TRBV7-2	TRBJ1-5	TGTGCCAGCAGCTCCCCCGGGACATGGGGTGAAGATCAGCCCCAGCATTTT	CASSSPGTWGEDQPQHF
.	.	TRBV5-1	TRBJ1-1	TGCGCCAGCAGCTTGGGTGCTGCCGGGTTGAACACTGAAGCTTTCTTT	CASSLGAAGLNTEAFF
.	.	TRBV9	TRBJ2-3	TGTGCCAGCAGCGTAGGAGGGACTCCCACAGATACGCAGTATTTT	CASSVGGTPTDTQYF
once	.	TRBV2	TRBJ1-3	TGTGCCAGCAGTGAGTGGAGCTCTGGAAACACCATATATTTT	CASSEWSSGNTIYF
.	.	TRBV30	TRBJ1-3	TGTGCCTGGGACAGCTCTGGAAACACCATATATTTT	CAWDSSGNTIYF
.	TRBD2	TRBV7-7	TRBJ2-5	TGTGCCAGCAGCCGGACTAGCGGGTACCAAGAGACCCAGTACTTC	CASSRTSGYQETQYF
.	TRBD1	TRBV6-5	TRBJ2-7	TGTGCCAGCAGTTACGGGACAGGGGGGTACTCCTACGAGCAGTACTTC	CASSYGTGGYSYEQYF
.	.	TRBV21-1	TRBJ2-6	TGTGCCAGCAGCACCCATGACAGGGCCTCTGGGGCCAACGTCCTGACTTTC	CASSTHDRASGANVLTF
.	.	TRBV7-2	TRBJ2-5	TGTGCCAGCAGCCCCTTACAGGGAGAGACCCAGTACTTC	CASSPLQGETQYF
few	.	TRBV30	TRBJ2-4	TGTGCCTGGAGTGTTCCTCCCGGGATTGTAGCCAAAAACATTCAGTACTTC	CAWSVPPGIVAKNIQYF
.	.	TRBV28	TRBJ2-7	TGTGCCAGCAGTTTTAGTTTGGGACGACTTACCTACGAGCAGTACTTC	CASSFSLGRLTYEQYF
.	.	TRBV5-1	TRBJ2-1	TGCGCCAGCAGCTCGGGGTATGAGCAGTTCTTC	CASSSGYEQFF
.	TRBD2	TRBV7-2	TRBJ2-2	TGTGCCAGCAGCTTCCGCGGGGGGGTGACCGGGGAGCTGTTTTTT	CASSFRGGVTGELFF
.	.	TRBV6-1	TRBJ2-7	TGTGCCAGCAGTGAAAGAGGCCCCTACGAGCAGTACTTC	CASSERGPYEQYF
.	.	TRBV2	TRBJ2-6	TGTGCCAGCAGCGCCTTCGGGGCCAACGTCCTGACTTTC	CASSAFGANVLTF
.	.	TRBV10-1	TRBJ1-1	TGCGCCAGCAGTGAGGCCCAGGAGGGCACTGAAGCTTTCTTT	CASSEAQEGTEAFF
.	.	TRBV19	TRBJ1-5	TGTGCCAGTAGTACCGGGGGCAATCAGCCCCAGCATTTT	CASSTGGNQPQHF
.	.	TRBV30	TRBJ1-3	TGTGCCTGGAGGGTTATTTCACAGGGCGCTGGAAACACCATATATTTT	CAWRVISQGAGNTIYF
.	TRBD1	TRBV10-1	TRBJ2-3	TGCGCCAGCAGTCCCTACAGGGGTATGATGGATACGCAGTATTTT	CASSPYRGMMDTQYF
.	TRBD1	TRBV9	TRBJ1-1	TGTGCCAGCAGCTTGGGACAGACGAACACTGAAGCTTTCTTT	CASSLGQTNTEAFF
.	.	TRBV7-2	TRBJ2-1	TGTGCCAGCAGCATAGGGGGTCAAAATGAGCAGTTCTTC	CASSIGGQNEQFF
.	TRBD1	TRBV19	TRBJ1-4	TGTGCCAGTAGCCGCTCGGACAGGGACGAAAAACTGTTTTTT	CASSRSDRDEKLFF
.	.	TRBV28	TRBJ2-5	TGTGCCAGCAGCCCCTCCCATGGCGGTGAGCAGTACTTC	CASSPSHGGEQYF
.	TRBD2	TRBV7-2	TRBJ2-1	TGTGCCAGCAGCTTAGTGCTAGCGGGGGGCCTAAATGAGCAGTTCTTC	CASSLVLAGGLNEQFF
once	.	TRBV6-5	TRBJ1-6	TGTGCCAGCAGTTATGAATATACCTATAATTCACCCCTCCACTTT	CASSYEYTYNSPLHF
few	.	TRBV28	TRBJ2-4	TGTGCCAGCAGTCCTACAACAATACTAGCCAAAAACATTCAGTACTTC	CASSPTTILAKNIQYF
.	TRBD2	TRBV5-1	TRBJ2-7	TGCGCCAGCAGTCTTATCGGACTAGCAGAAGGAGGCGAGCAGTACTTC	CASSLIGLAEGGEQYF